The rows below give T cell receptor beta chains drawn from one sample of a study of glioma-infiltrating T cells. Via MiXCR, TCRdb re-called the multiplex PCR reads, giving one row per CDR3 protein. The sample records approximately 17,000 distinct CDR3 sequences, about 62% being singletons. Sequenced: glioma tissue, nonneoplastic brain tissue, or PBMCs (not recorded which). Receptor source: a human donor with low-grade glioma or glioblastoma, undergoing nonglioma brain surgery, or in good health (not recorded which). Both conserved end residues are part of each CDR3. The order of the fields is V gene, D gene, J gene, clone size, CDR3 protein, CDR3 DNA. A D gene is named only where the DNA matches it firmly. Size tells how often a clone was seen (once, few, many) or the class of an expanded clone, and some rows leave it out.

TRBV6-2/TRBV6-3,-,TRBJ2-7,-,CASRRGGYEQYF,TGTGCCAGCAGGAGGGGGGGCTACGAGCAGTACTTC
TRBV7-9,-,TRBJ1-1,-,CASSLAAIPAFF,TGTGCCAGCAGCTTGGCGGCCATACCAGCTTTCTTT
TRBV4-1,-,TRBJ2-1,-,CASRRSDYNEQFF,TGCGCCAGCAGGCGGTCAGACTACAATGAGCAGTTCTTC
TRBV2,-,TRBJ1-2,-,CASSEGTAPYGYTF,TGTGCCAGCAGTGAAGGCACAGCTCCCTATGGCTACACCTTC
TRBV6-5,-,TRBJ1-1,-,CASSITLSGTEAFF,TGTGCCAGCAGTATCACACTCTCGGGAACTGAAGCTTTCTTT
TRBV27,TRBD1,TRBJ1-2,-,CASSSGTGAHYGYTF,TGTGCCAGCAGTTCTGGGACAGGGGCTCACTATGGCTACACCTTC
TRBV2,TRBD1,TRBJ1-5,-,CASSRDRAGQPQHF,TGTGCCAGCAGTCGGGACAGGGCAGGACAGCCCCAGCATTTT
TRBV12-3/TRBV12-4,-,TRBJ1-1,-,CASSFGENTEAFF,TGTGCCAGCAGTTTTGGGGAGAACACTGAAGCTTTCTTT
TRBV29-1,-,TRBJ2-2,few,CSVIRGNTGELFF,TGCAGCGTTATAAGGGGGAACACCGGGGAGCTGTTTTTT
TRBV6-1,-,TRBJ1-5,-,CASSDRDRNYSNQPQHF,TGTGCCAGCAGTGACCGGGACCGAAATTATAGCAATCAGCCCCAGCATTTT
TRBV11-2,TRBD2,TRBJ2-3,many,CASSVNLGASGETDTQYF,TGTGCCAGCAGCGTAAACCTGGGGGCTAGCGGGGAAACAGATACGCAGTATTTT
TRBV10-2,-,TRBJ1-1,-,CASNPGRMNTEAFF,TGCGCCAGCAACCCGGGACGTATGAACACTGAAGCTTTCTTT
TRBV30,-,TRBJ1-1,many,CAWSGEFGLAEAFF,TGTGCCTGGAGTGGGGAATTCGGACTCGCTGAAGCTTTCTTT
TRBV28,-,TRBJ1-1,-,CASFDRNTEAFF,TGTGCCAGCTTCGACAGGAACACTGAAGCTTTCTTT
TRBV4-2,-,TRBJ1-5,-,CASSQDHNSNQPQHF,TGTGCCAGCAGCCAAGATCACAATAGCAATCAGCCCCAGCATTTT
TRBV6-1,TRBD2,TRBJ2-7,-,CASTGLAGPSYEQYF,TGTGCCAGCACCGGACTAGCGGGACCGTCCTACGAGCAGTACTTC
TRBV29-1,-,TRBJ2-3,many,CSAKRGSTDTQYF,TGCAGCGCCAAAAGGGGGAGCACAGATACGCAGTATTTT
TRBV20-1,-,TRBJ2-3,-,CSARTLGDLDTQYF,TGCAGTGCTAGGACCCTAGGGGACCTAGATACGCAGTATTTT
TRBV28,-,TRBJ1-1,-,CASKGTRGGTEAFF,TGTGCCAGCAAGGGGACACGGGGCGGAACTGAAGCTTTCTTT
TRBV6-2/TRBV6-3,-,TRBJ1-2,-,CASSYATSVGYTF,TGTGCCAGCAGTTACGCGACTTCAGTGGGCTACACCTTC
TRBV6-2/TRBV6-3,TRBD2,TRBJ2-1,-,CASSRLAGGSYNEQFF,TGTGCCAGCAGTCGACTAGCGGGGGGTTCCTACAATGAGCAGTTCTTC
TRBV28,-,TRBJ1-1,-,CASSLPRMNTEAFF,TGTGCCAGCAGTTTACCCAGAATGAACACTGAAGCTTTCTTT
TRBV7-9,TRBD1,TRBJ2-3,many,CASSPRGTGHTDTQYF,TGTGCCAGCAGCCCCAGAGGGACAGGGCACACAGATACGCAGTATTTT
TRBV15,-,TRBJ2-1,-,CATSIRQLNEQFF,TGTGCCACCAGCATCCGTCAGCTCAATGAGCAGTTCTTC
TRBV27,-,TRBJ1-1,once,CASSSRTEAFF,TGTGCCAGCAGTTCACGGACTGAAGCTTTCTTT
TRBV27,-,TRBJ1-2,many,CASSTRVLIGF,TGTGCCAGCAGTACCCGAGTTCTTATTGGATTC
TRBV6-2/TRBV6-3,TRBD1,TRBJ2-1,-,CASLGPGTGARNEQFF,TGTGCCAGCTTGGGGCCCGGGACAGGGGCGAGGAATGAGCAGTTCTTC
TRBV27,TRBD1,TRBJ1-3,-,CASRGTVSGNTIYF,TGTGCCAGCAGAGGGACAGTCTCTGGAAACACCATATATTTT
TRBV7-6,TRBD1,TRBJ1-2,-,CASSQDRAGGGIGYTF,TGTGCCAGCAGCCAAGATAGGGCAGGGGGAGGGATCGGCTACACCTTC
TRBV10-3,-,TRBJ1-1,-,CAISDRGYTEAFF,TGTGCCATCAGTGACAGAGGATACACTGAAGCTTTCTTT
TRBV6-6,-,TRBJ1-3,-,CASSYSSISGNTIYF,TGTGCCAGCAGTTACTCGTCCATCTCTGGAAACACCATATATTTT